This TCR beta chain is from a study of blood T cell repertoires in COVID-19. TCRdb's copy holds only in-frame clones and misses some; the assay was immunoSEQ multiplex PCR. The repertoire includes a few hundred thousand clones, roughly 84% of them detected once, and roughly 3.1% sits in the top ten. Per the germline V gene, CDR1 is SGHTA and CDR2 is FQGTGA. Unmatched junction bases numbered 17, after V lost 5 bases and J lost 12 bases. This CDR3 is built from 16 residues. V gene TRBV7-3 combines with J gene TRBJ1-2, with 11 positions matching TRBD1. Sequenced: peripheral blood. This receptor was identified in a woman younger than 35 with acute or convalescent COVID-19. As DNA, the CDR3 is TGTGCCAGCAGCCCGGGATCACCGGGACAGGGGGAGGAGAACACCTTC. Translating gives CASSPGSPGQGEENTF.